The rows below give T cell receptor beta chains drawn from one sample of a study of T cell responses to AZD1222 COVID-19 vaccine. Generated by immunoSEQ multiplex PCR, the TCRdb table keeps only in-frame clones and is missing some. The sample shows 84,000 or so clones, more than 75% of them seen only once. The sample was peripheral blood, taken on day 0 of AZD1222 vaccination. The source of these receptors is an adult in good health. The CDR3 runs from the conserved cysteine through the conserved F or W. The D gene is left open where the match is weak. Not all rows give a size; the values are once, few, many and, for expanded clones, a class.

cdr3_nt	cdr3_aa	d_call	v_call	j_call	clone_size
TGTGCCAGCAGCCCACGGAGGGGTACCCCCTACGAGCAGTACTTC	CASSPRRGTPYEQYF	NA	TRBV14	TRBJ2-7	NA
TGTGCCAGCACGGACTGGAGCTCCTACGAGCAGTACTTC	CASTDWSSYEQYF	NA	TRBV5-6	TRBJ2-7	NA
TGTGCCACCAGCAGAGCGGGACAAGAAGCTTTCTTT	CATSRAGQEAFF	NA	TRBV15	TRBJ1-1	NA
TGTGCCAGCAGCGTTGGGGACATGAACACTGAAGCTTTCTTT	CASSVGDMNTEAFF	NA	TRBV9	TRBJ1-1	NA
TGTGCCAGCAGCTTAGTACCCGGGCAGGCCTCTGGAAACACCATATATTTT	CASSLVPGQASGNTIYF	NA	TRBV5-5	TRBJ1-3	NA
TGTGCCAGCAGTTACCAGGGGGTGTTGACAGATACGCAGTATTTT	CASSYQGVLTDTQYF	TRBD1	TRBV6-5	TRBJ2-3	once
TGTGCCAGCAGTGAAGTAAGCCGCAGGGGTCTTCCAGATACGCAGTATTTT	CASSEVSRRGLPDTQYF	NA	TRBV6-1	TRBJ2-3	NA
TGCGCCAGCAGCCCGGGAGTCAATCAGCCCCAGCATTTT	CASSPGVNQPQHF	NA	TRBV4-1	TRBJ1-5	NA
TGTGCCAGCAGCCCCCGGGCAGATTGGTCCTACTATGGCTACACCTTC	CASSPRADWSYYGYTF	NA	TRBV13	TRBJ1-2	NA
TGTGCCAGCAGCTTCTCTGGACAGGATGGCTACACCTTC	CASSFSGQDGYTF	TRBD1	TRBV11-2	TRBJ1-2	NA
TGTGCCAGCGGGGTTGGACTAGCGGGAGGATGGACCGGGGAGCTGTTTTTT	CASGVGLAGGWTGELFF	TRBD2	TRBV5-4	TRBJ2-2	NA
TGCGCCAGCAGCGAAGGACAGGGTGATGTAACCGGGGAGCTGTTTTTT	CASSEGQGDVTGELFF	TRBD1	TRBV5-1	TRBJ2-2	NA
TGTGCCAGCAGTTACTCCCGGAAATGGGACACAGATACGCAGTATTTT	CASSYSRKWDTDTQYF	NA	TRBV6-5	TRBJ2-3	once
TGTGCCAGCAGCTGGACAGGGACAGGGGGCCAGAAGACCCAGTACTTC	CASSWTGTGGQKTQYF	TRBD1	TRBV5-5	TRBJ2-5	NA
TGTGCCAGCAAATGGGGGTATAATGAGCAGTTCTTC	CASKWGYNEQFF	NA	TRBV25-1	TRBJ2-1	NA
TGTGCCAGCACTGTGGGAGGTAATCGCTACGAGCAGTACTTC	CASTVGGNRYEQYF	NA	TRBV28	TRBJ2-7	NA
TGTGCCAGCAGCGCAAATTCCGCGAACACCGGGGAGCTGTTTTTT	CASSANSANTGELFF	NA	TRBV9	TRBJ2-2	NA